This T cell receptor beta chain comes out of a study of preoperative IRX-2 immunotherapy in early breast cancer. V was shortened by 1 base and J by 4 bases, with 7 bases between the two germline ends. This CDR3 comprises 13 residues. Per the germline V gene, CDR1 is SGHVS and CDR2 is FNYEAQ. Regarding treatment: preoperative locoregional IRX-2 cytokine immunotherapy. Patients received preoperative, locoregional IRX-2 cytokine immunotherapy in a phase Ib study. Sequenced by immunoSEQ multiplex PCR; TCRdb stores in-frame clones only, minus some. The profile covers 24,000 or so clones, with around 96% appearing a single time and 15% to 20% taken by the ten largest.

J is TRBJ1-2 and V is TRBV7-6; D is undetermined. Sequences were derived from tumor tissue, sampled after IRX-2 immunotherapy. The receptor was derived from a human donor with breast cancer. For the CDR3, the DNA is TGTGCCAGCAGCTTAGTCGGGAGCTATGGCTACACCTTC. Translated: CASSLVGSYGYTF.